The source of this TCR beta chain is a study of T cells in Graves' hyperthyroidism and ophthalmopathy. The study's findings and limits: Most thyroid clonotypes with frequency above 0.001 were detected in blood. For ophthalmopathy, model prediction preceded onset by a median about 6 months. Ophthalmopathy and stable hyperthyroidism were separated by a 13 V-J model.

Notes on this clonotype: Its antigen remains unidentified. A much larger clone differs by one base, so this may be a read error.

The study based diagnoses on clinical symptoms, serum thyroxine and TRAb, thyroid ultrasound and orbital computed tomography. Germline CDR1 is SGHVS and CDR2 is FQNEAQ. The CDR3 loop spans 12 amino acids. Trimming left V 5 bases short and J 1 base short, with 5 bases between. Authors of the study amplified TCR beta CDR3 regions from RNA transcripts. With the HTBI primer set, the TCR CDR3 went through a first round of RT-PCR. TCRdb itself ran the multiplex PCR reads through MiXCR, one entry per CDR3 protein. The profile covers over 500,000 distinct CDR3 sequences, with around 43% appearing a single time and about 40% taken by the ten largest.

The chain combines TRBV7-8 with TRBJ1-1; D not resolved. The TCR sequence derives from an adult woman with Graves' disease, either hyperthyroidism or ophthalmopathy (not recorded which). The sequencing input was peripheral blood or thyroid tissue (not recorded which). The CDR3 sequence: CASSIQNTEAFF. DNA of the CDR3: TGTGCCAGCAGCATCCAGAACACTGAAGCTTTCTTT.